The 26 T cell receptor beta chains given below trace back to one sample, sequenced in a study of long-term antiretroviral therapy in people with HIV. A v3.0 immunoSEQ assay was performed at survey level. Assay used: immunoSEQ multiplex PCR; TCRdb lists only in-frame clones, some missing. The profile covers roughly 15,000 clones, with 88% appearing a single time and under 14% taken by the ten largest. The specimen comprised unsorted PBMCs, sampled 6.2 years after starting antiretroviral therapy. These receptors were obtained from a man in his forties or fifties with HIV.

V gene TRBV5-5 combines with J gene TRBJ2-3, with a weak D call TRBD1 (5 bases). The V and J ends lost 0 bases and 0 bases respectively, with 14 bases between them. CDR1 and CDR2 from the germline V gene are SGHKS and YYEKEE (reference sequence). The CDR3 contains 17 residues. The CDR3 loop reads CASSLEPRAFSTDTQYF. The CDR3 DNA reads as TGTGCCAGCAGCTTGGAGCCCAGGGCCTTTAGCACAGATACGCAGTATTTT.

V is TRBV28 and J is TRBJ1-5; tentative D call: TRBD1 (6 bases). The CDR3 length is 15 residues. V was clipped by 5 bases and J by 7 bases, with 18 bases between them. Germline V CDR1 and CDR2: MDHEN, SYDVKM. The CDR3, as DNA: TGTGCCAGCAGTGCCCTGGGGCAGGGGCAACAGCCCCAGCATTTT. Translated, it gives CASSALGQGQQPQHF.

The chain is built from TRBV4-2 and TRBJ1-2; TRBD1 matches 7 bases. The V segment lost 0 bases and the J segment 7 bases; nucleotides outside the gene matches: 8. The CDR3 sequence is 15 residues long. Germline V CDR1 and CDR2: LGHNA, YNFKEQ. Here the CDR3 DNA reads TGTGCCAGCAGCCAAGATCTAGGGGGCGTAGGTGGCTACACCTTC. Amino acid sequence: CASSQDLGGVGGYTF.

V gene TRBV7-2 combines with J gene TRBJ2-3; D may be TRBD1 or TRBD2 (6 bases each). V lost 3 bases and J lost 2, with 12 bases in between. CDR1 and CDR2 (germline): SGHTA, FQGNSA. This CDR3 is 15 amino acids long. Here the CDR3 reads CASSFVGGHTDTQYF. The CDR3 nucleotides are TGTGCCAGCAGCTTCGTAGGGGGGCACACAGATACGCAGTATTTT.

V and J are TRBV7-3 and TRBJ2-1; perhaps TRBD2 as D (6 bases). The CDR3 length is 14 residues. The V gene lost 0 bases and the J gene lost 10 bases, with 13 bases spanning the gap. Germline CDR1 is SGHTA and CDR2 is FQGTGA. The CDR3 nucleotides read TGTGCCAGCAGCTTAACGGAGGGAAGAGGGGAGCAGTTCTTC. This encodes CASSLTEGRGEQFF.

This sequence joins TRBV5-1 and TRBJ2-2; unclear D gene. Germline CDR1 SGHRS, CDR2 YFSETQ. Trimming pared 1 base from V and 4 bases from J, leaving 8 bases between. There are 14 residues in the CDR3. The CDR3 region is CASSLHISTGELFF. The CDR3 DNA reads as TGCGCCAGCAGCTTGCATATTAGCACCGGGGAGCTGTTTTTT. Filled out from reference TRBV5-1 and TRBJ2-2, the complete variable domain reads KAGVTQTPRYLIKTRGQQVTLSCSPISGHRSVSWYQQTPGQGLQFLFEYFSETQRNKGNFPGRFSGRQFSNSRSEMNVSTLELGDSALYLCASSLHISTGELFFGEGSRLTVL.

V is TRBV14 and J is TRBJ1-3; unclear D gene. Germline V gene sequence: CDR1 SGHDN, CDR2 FVKESK. This CDR3 spans 16 amino acids. V lost 4 bases, J lost 0 bases, and 13 bases lay in between. Here the CDR3 DNA reads TGTGCCAGCAGCCCCCGAGGGCCTCGCTCTGGAAACACCATATATTTT. This translates into CASSPRGPRSGNTIYF.

The genes are TRBV5-4 and TRBJ2-2; the match to TRBD2 covers 9 bases. The ends lost 0 bases at V and 5 bases at J; junction bases unmatched: 2. The CDR3 is 15 amino acids. Germline V gene sequence: CDR1 SGHNT, CDR2 YYREEE (reference sequence). CDR3 region: CASSLVSGGTGELFF. CDR3 DNA: TGTGCCAGCAGCTTGGTTAGCGGGGGTACCGGGGAGCTGTTTTTT.

The gene calls are TRBV9 and TRBJ2-3; D not certain. CDR1 is SGDLS, CDR2 YYNGEE, per germline. The CDR3 contains 12 residues. V dropped 6 bases and J dropped 3 bases, with 8 bases sitting between them. CDR3 DNA: TGTGCCAGCACTCACTTGACAGATACGCAGTATTTT. This gives the protein CASTHLTDTQYF.

The rearrangement uses TRBV7-9 and TRBJ1-5; 8 nucleotides align to TRBD1. V was pared by 5 bases and J by 2 bases, with 11 bases of the junction left unmatched. Germline CDR1 and CDR2: SEHNR and FQNEAQ (reference sequence). CDR3 length: 17 residues. The CDR3 DNA reads TGTGCCAGCAGCCCGGGACAGGAGGGGGATGGCAATCAGCCCCAGCATTTT. Translating gives CASSPGQEGDGNQPQHF.

The genes are TRBV19 and TRBJ2-7, with 7 bases lining up with TRBD2. This CDR3 has 13 amino acids. V dropped 6 bases and J dropped 0; count of bases not matched to a gene: 2. Germline CDR1 reads LNHDA; CDR2 reads SQIVND (reference sequence). DNA for the CDR3: TGTGCCAGTAGCTGGGACTACTCCTACGAGCAGTACTTC. Translating it yields CASSWDYSYEQYF.

This chain connects TRBV14 to TRBJ2-5; perhaps TRBD2 as D (5 bases). In germline, CDR1 is SGHDN, CDR2 FVKESK. There are 16 residues in the CDR3. V shed 4 bases and J shed 0 bases, with 15 bases lying between them. CDR3 residues: CASSPGVARYQETQYF. The CDR3 region has the DNA TGTGCCAGCAGCCCTGGGGTAGCGAGGTACCAAGAGACCCAGTACTTC.

Relative to its sample, this clone is large. V gene TRBV7-9 combines with J gene TRBJ2-1; D not certain. Looked up from germline, CDR1 is SEHNR and CDR2 is FQNEAQ (reference sequence). The CDR3 is 8 residues long. Here the CDR3 DNA reads TGTAGTCCCCATGAGCAGTTCTTC. The encoded protein is CSPHEQFF.

The table lists this clone with a count of one. This chain joins TRBV15 and TRBJ2-7; D is possibly TRBD1 or TRBD2 (6 bases each). V shed 1 base and J shed 1 base, with 17 bases lying between them. This CDR3 region has 17 residues. CDR1 LNHNV and CDR2 YYDKDF come from the germline V gene (reference sequence). The CDR3 spells CATSRVGGGAESYEQYF. DNA of the CDR3: TGTGCCACCAGCAGAGTCGGGGGCGGGGCCGAGTCCTACGAGCAGTACTTC.

For the CDR3, the DNA is TGTGCCAGTAGTATAAACCGGCAGGCGAACACTGAAGCTTTCTTT. This gives the protein CASSINRQANTEAFF. J is TRBJ1-1 and V is TRBV19, with no clear D. From germline, CDR1 is LNHDA and CDR2 SQIVND (reference sequence). V was pared by 2 bases and J by 1 base, with 11 bases between. The CDR3 is 15 amino acids.

CDR3 residues: CASRATGALSNQPQHF. The CDR3 region has the DNA TGTGCCAGCAGAGCGACAGGGGCCCTTAGCAATCAGCCCCAGCATTTT. The chain couples TRBV6-6 to TRBJ1-5; 8 bases line up with TRBD1. The CDR3 consists of 16 residues. With V trimmed by 6 bases and J by 0 bases, 7 bases remained unmatched. Germline V gene sequence: CDR1 MNHNY, CDR2 SVGAGI (reference sequence).

The chain couples TRBV5-4 to TRBJ2-5; possibly TRBD1 or TRBD2 for D (5 bases each). Germline CDR1 reads SGHNT; CDR2 reads YYREEE (reference sequence). This CDR3 region has 15 residues. V was trimmed by 0 bases and J by 5 bases, leaving 14 bases between them. In DNA form, the CDR3 reads TGTGCCAGCAGCTTGGACCAGGGCCGAGGGGAGACCCAGTACTTC. This sequence encodes CASSLDQGRGETQYF.

The chain is built from TRBV5-4 and TRBJ2-1; 8 bases match TRBD1. V was clipped by 2 bases and J by 0 bases; unmatched bases: 4. Germline V gene lookup returns CDR1 SGHNT and CDR2 YYREEE (reference sequence). The CDR3 runs to 16 residues. The CDR3 spells CASSFSGTGSYNEQFF. The CDR3 DNA follows: TGTGCCAGCAGCTTTAGTGGGACAGGCTCCTACAATGAGCAGTTCTTC.

The chain combines TRBV7-9 with TRBJ2-7, with D tentatively TRBD1 or TRBD2 (5 bases each). Per the germline V gene, CDR1 is SEHNR and CDR2 is FQNEAQ (reference sequence). V shed 5 bases and J shed 3 bases, with 17 bases lying between them. This CDR3 spans 15 amino acids. This CDR3 reads CASSQNSGTNYEQYF. CDR3 nucleotide sequence: TGTGCCAGCAGCCAAAACTCCGGGACCAACTACGAGCAGTACTTC.

The chain employs TRBV27 and TRBJ2-1; D is unclear. The CDR3 length is 16 residues. Germline V gene sequence: CDR1 MNHEY, CDR2 SMNVEV (reference sequence). The V end was cut by 2 bases, the J end by 4 bases, with 15 bases between. The CDR3 DNA is TGTGCCAGCAGTTTACTACTAAGCCGTATTTACAATGAGCAGTTCTTC. Its protein is CASSLLLSRIYNEQFF.

This clone occurred a few times. The chain has TRBV9 and TRBJ2-5; 10 bases are a match to TRBD2. The CDR3 is 15 amino acids. J gave up 5 bases and V 0 bases, and 4 bases lay outside the gene matches. Germline V gives CDR1 SGDLS, CDR2 YYNGEE. This CDR3 is CASSVAAGGLETQYF. As DNA, the CDR3 is TGTGCCAGCAGCGTAGCAGCGGGAGGGTTGGAGACCCAGTACTTC.

The gene calls are TRBV7-8 and TRBJ2-7, with no clear D. CDR1 SGHVS and CDR2 FQNEAQ come from the germline V gene. V lost 4 bases and J lost 2, with 12 bases in between. The CDR3 is made up of 14 amino acids. CDR3 DNA sequence: TGTGCCAGCAGCTCCCCGGACGGTACCTACGAGCAGTACTTC. As protein: CASSSPDGTYEQYF.

This sequence joins TRBV9 and TRBJ2-2; D not resolved. V lost 0 bases, J lost 7 bases, and 7 bases lay in between. The CDR3 runs 13 residues. The germline gives CDR1 SGDLS, CDR2 YYNGEE. This CDR3 reads CASSVVQFGELFF. CDR3 coding DNA: TGTGCCAGCAGCGTAGTTCAATTCGGGGAGCTGTTTTTT.

In regard to this clone: One junction end does not reproduce the germline sequence, and a read error may be involved. V usage is TRBV7-7 and J usage is TRBJ2-3; D is unclear. The CDR3 runs 14 residues. The germline gives CDR1 SSHAT, CDR2 FNYEAQ (reference sequence). The CDR3 nucleotides are TGTGCTAGCAGCTCTGGTCTGTGGACAGATACGCAGTATTTT. As protein: CASSSGLWTDTQYF.

This chain uses TRBV11-2 with TRBJ2-5; D gene uncertain. The length of the CDR3 is 14 residues. The germline gives CDR1 SGHAT, CDR2 FQNNGV. Trimming took off 4 bases at V and 2 bases at J, with 11 bases between the two ends. The CDR3 DNA follows: TGTGCCAGCAGCTCCAACACAGCTCAAGAGACCCAGTACTTC. Its protein product is CASSSNTAQETQYF.

J is TRBJ2-2 and V is TRBV5-1; the match to TRBD2 covers 7 bases. V lost 1 base to trimming and J lost 1 base; unmatched junction nucleotides: 4. From germline, CDR1 is SGHRS and CDR2 YFSETQ. This CDR3 is 16 amino acids long. CDR3 sequence reads: CASSLTKRENTGELFF. Here the CDR3 DNA reads TGCGCCAGCAGCTTGACCAAGCGGGAGAACACCGGGGAGCTGTTTTTT.